The entry below gives a single T cell receptor beta chain sequence along with its context. There are 14 residues in the CDR3. Per the germline V gene, CDR1 is MNHEY and CDR2 is SVGAGI. V was cut by 2 bases and J by 5 bases, with 7 bases left in between. Source study methods: Estimated nucleated cell counts came from reference gene primer amplification. TCRdb keeps only in-frame clones here, not all; method: immunoSEQ multiplex PCR. V, J and clone size derive from that table, while D and trimming were established from the DNA sequence. The sample records under 150,000 clones, more than 70% being singletons. The data stem from a study of blood T cell repertoires in COVID-19. At the level of the study: Specimens from acute and convalescent COVID-19 originated in the United States, Italy and Spain. PBMCs, B-cell-depleted T cells, or T cells were the source of the cDNA or gDNA that made up the material.

What was sequenced was peripheral blood. The source is a human donor in a cohort sampled during active COVID-19. The chain recombines TRBV6-5 with TRBJ1-6; D gene ambiguous. DNA of the CDR3: TGTGCCAGCAGTTACGGGCAGGATAATTCACCCCTCCACTTT. This encodes CASSYGQDNSPLHF.